This T cell receptor beta chain comes out of a study of blood T cell repertoires in COVID-19. TCRdb keeps only in-frame clones here, not all; method: immunoSEQ multiplex PCR. The sample has approximately 190,000 clones; 70% to 90% are singletons. This clone was counted a single time. The CDR3 extends over 14 amino acids. V lost 1 base and J 8 bases, leaving 11 bases between the germline ends. Looked up from germline, CDR1 is MGHRA and CDR2 is YSYEKL. The TCR originated in a woman between 65 and 79 years old with active or convalescent COVID-19. The chain uses TRBV4-1 and TRBJ1-4; TRBD1 is a possible D gene (6 bases). The sequenced sample was peripheral blood. Here the CDR3 reads CASSQARGAEKLFF. The CDR3 region has the DNA TGCGCCAGCAGCCAAGCGCGGGGGGCCGAAAAACTGTTTTTT.